This T cell receptor (beta chain) appears in the sequencing data of a study of T cells in localized non-small cell lung cancer. Study-wide results and caveats: Because sequencing included only one region (of the tumor), heterogeneity remains possible.

The CDR3 runs to 14 residues. In germline, CDR1 is MNHEY, CDR2 SVGAGI. V was clipped by 0 bases and J by 5 bases, with 10 bases between them. Method: immunoSEQ multiplex PCR; TCRdb's copy keeps in-frame clones and lacks some. In the table there are just over 20,000 clones, roughly 83% of which are singletons. As regards this clone: Its matching antigen is unknown.

This material consisted of peripheral blood, taken before any cancer treatment. V gene TRBV6-5 combines with J gene TRBJ2-5; D is possibly TRBD1 (6 bases). The TCR comes from a man aged 35-69 years with stage I lung adenocarcinoma. CDR3 amino acids: CASSYSGGRETQYF. In DNA form, the CDR3 reads TGTGCCAGCAGTTACTCTGGGGGCAGGGAGACCCAGTACTTC.